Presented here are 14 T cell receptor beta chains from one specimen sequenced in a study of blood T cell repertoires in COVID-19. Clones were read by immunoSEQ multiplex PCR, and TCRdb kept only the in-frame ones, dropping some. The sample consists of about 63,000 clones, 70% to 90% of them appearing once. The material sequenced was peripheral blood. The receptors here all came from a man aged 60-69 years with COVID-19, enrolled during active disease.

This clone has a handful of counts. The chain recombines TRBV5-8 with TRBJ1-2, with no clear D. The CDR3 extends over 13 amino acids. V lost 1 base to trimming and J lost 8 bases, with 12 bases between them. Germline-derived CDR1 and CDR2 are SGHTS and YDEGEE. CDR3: CASSLRGSRGYTF. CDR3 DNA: TGTGCCAGCAGCTTGAGAGGGAGTAGAGGCTACACCTTC.

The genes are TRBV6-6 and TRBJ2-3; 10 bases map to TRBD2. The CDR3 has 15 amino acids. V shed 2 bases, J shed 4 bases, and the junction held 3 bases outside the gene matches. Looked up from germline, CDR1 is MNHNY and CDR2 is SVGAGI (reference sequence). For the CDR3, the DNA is TGTGCCAGCAGTTACGGGACTAGCGATGCAGATACGCAGTATTTT. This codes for CASSYGTSDADTQYF.

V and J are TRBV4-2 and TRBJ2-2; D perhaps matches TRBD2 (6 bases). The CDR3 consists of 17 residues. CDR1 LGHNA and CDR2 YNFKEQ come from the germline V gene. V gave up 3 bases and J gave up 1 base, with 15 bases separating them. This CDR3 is CASSHAAGRRNTGELFF. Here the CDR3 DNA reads TGTGCCAGCAGCCATGCGGCGGGGCGGAGGAACACCGGGGAGCTGTTTTTT.

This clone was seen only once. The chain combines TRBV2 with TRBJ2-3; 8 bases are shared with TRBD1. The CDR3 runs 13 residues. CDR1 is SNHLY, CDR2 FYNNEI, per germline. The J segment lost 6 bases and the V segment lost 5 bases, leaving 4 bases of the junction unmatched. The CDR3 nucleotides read TGTGCCAGCAGTCGAGACAGGGGCGATACGCAGTATTTT. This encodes CASSRDRGDTQYF.

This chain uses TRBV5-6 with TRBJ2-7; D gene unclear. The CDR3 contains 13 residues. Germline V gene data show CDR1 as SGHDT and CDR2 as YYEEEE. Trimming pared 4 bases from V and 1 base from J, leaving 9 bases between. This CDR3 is CASSDKISYEQYF. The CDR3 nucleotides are TGTGCCAGCAGCGACAAAATATCCTACGAGCAGTACTTC. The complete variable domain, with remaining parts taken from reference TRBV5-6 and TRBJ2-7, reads DAGVTQSPTHLIKTRGQQVTLRCSPKSGHDTVSWYQQALGQGPQFIFQYYEEEERQRGNFPDRFSGHQFPNYSSELNVNALLLGDSALYLCASSDKISYEQYFGPGTRLTVT.

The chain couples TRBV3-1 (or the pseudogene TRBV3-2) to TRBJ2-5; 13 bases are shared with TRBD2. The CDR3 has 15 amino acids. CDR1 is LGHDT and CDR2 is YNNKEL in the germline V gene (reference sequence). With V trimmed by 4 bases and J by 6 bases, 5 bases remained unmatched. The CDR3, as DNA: TGTGCCAGCAGCCCGCGGACTAGCGGGGGTCAGACCCAGTACTTC. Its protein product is CASSPRTSGGQTQYF.

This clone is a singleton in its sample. The CDR3 DNA sequence: TGTGCCAGCAGGGCAGGGGCCCTGAACACCGGGGAGCTGTTTTTT. This sequence encodes CASRAGALNTGELFF. The chain uses TRBV2 and TRBJ2-2; D possibly corresponds to TRBD1 (6 bases). Trimming took off 6 bases at V and 1 base at J, with 12 bases between the two ends. Germline CDR1 reads SNHLY; CDR2 reads FYNNEI. The CDR3 spans 15 residues.

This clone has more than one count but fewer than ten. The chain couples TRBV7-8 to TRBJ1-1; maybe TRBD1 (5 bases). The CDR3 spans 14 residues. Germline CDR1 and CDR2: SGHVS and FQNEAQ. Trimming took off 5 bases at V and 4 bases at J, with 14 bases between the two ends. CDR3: CASSEEQASTEAFF. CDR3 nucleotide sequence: TGTGCCAGCAGCGAGGAACAGGCAAGCACTGAAGCTTTCTTT.

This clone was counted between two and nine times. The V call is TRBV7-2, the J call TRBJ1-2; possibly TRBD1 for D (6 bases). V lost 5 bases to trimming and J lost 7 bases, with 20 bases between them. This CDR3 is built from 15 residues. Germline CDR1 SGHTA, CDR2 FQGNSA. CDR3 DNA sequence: TGTGCCAGCAGCAGACCAGGGGCAAGCTCCACTGGCTACACCTTC. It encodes CASSRPGASSTGYTF.

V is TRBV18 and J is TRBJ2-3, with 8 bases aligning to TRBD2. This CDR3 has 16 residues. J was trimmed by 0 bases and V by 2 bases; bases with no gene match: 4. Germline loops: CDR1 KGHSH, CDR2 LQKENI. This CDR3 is CASSPSTSVSTDTQYF. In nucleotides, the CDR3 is TGTGCCAGCTCACCATCGACTAGCGTTAGCACAGATACGCAGTATTTT. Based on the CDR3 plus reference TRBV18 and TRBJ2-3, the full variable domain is NAGVMQNPRHLVRRRGQEARLRCSPMKGHSHVYWYRQLPEEGLKFMVYLQKENIIDESGMPKERFSAEFPKEGPSILRIQQVVRGDSAAYFCASSPSTSVSTDTQYFGPGTRLTVL.

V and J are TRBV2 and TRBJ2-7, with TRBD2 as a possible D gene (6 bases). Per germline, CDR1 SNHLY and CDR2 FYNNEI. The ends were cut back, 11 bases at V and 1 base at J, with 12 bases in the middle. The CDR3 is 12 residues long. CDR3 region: CAGGAISYEQYF. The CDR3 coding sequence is TGTGCCGGAGGGGCCATTTCCTACGAGCAGTACTTC.

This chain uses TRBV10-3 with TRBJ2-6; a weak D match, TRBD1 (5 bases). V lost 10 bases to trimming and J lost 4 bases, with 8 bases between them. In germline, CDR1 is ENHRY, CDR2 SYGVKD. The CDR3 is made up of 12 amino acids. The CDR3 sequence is CATAGGANVLTF. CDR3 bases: TGTGCCACCGCAGGGGGGGCCAACGTCCTGACTTTC.

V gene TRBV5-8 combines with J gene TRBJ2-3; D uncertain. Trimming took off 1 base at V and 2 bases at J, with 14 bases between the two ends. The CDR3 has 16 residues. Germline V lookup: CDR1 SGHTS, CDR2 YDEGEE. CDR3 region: CASSLRLLQTTDTQYF. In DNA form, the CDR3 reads TGTGCCAGCAGCTTGAGACTTCTCCAAACCACAGATACGCAGTATTTT. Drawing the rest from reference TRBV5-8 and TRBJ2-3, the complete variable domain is EAGVTQSPTHLIKTRGQQATLRCSPISGHTSVYWYQQALGLGLQFLLWYDEGEERNRGNFPPRFSGRQFPNYSSELNVNALELEDSALYLCASSLRLLQTTDTQYFGPGTRLTVL.

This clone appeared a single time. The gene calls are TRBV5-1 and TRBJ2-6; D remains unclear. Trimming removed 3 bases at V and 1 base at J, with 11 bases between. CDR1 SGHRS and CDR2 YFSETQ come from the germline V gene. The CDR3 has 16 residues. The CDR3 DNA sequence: TGCGCCAGCAGCTACGGTCCTGAGTCTGGGGCCAACGTCCTGACTTTC. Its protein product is CASSYGPESGANVLTF.